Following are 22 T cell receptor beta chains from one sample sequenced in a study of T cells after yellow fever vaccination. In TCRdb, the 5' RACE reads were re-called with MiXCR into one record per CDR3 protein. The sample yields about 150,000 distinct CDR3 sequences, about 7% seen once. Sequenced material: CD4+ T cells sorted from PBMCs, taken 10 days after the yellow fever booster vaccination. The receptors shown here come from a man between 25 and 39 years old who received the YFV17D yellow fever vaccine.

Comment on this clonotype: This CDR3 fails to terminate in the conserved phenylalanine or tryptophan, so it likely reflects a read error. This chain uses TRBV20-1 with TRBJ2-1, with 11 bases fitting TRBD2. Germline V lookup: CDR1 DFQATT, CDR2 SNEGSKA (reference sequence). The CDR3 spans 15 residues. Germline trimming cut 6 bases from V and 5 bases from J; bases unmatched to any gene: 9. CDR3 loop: CSASASGRFHNEQFL. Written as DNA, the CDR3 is TGCAGTGCATCCGCTAGCGGGAGGTTCCACAATGAGCAGTTCCTC.

The chain's CDR3 is CSARLAQRSGGELFF. In DNA, the CDR3 is TGCAGTGCTAGACTAGCCCAAAGGTCTGGCGGGGAGCTGTTTTTT. The chain recombines TRBV20-1 with TRBJ2-2; TRBD2 might be the D (5 bases). Germline lookup yields CDR1 DFQATT and CDR2 SNEGSKA (reference sequence). Trimming took 2 bases from V and 7 from J, leaving 17 bases between them. The CDR3 consists of 15 residues.

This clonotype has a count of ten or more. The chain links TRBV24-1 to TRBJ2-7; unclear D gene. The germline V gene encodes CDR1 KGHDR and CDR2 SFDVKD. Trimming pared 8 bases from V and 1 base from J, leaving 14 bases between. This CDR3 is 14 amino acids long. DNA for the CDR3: TGTGCCACCATACGGGCTACGGCATCCTACGAGCAGTACTTC. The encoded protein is CATIRATASYEQYF.

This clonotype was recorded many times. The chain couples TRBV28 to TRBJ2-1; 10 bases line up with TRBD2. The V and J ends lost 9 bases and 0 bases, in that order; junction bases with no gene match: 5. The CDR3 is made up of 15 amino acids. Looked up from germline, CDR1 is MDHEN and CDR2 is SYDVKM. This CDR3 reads CASIRTSGSYNEQFF. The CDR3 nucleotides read TGTGCCAGTATCCGGACTAGCGGCTCCTACAATGAGCAGTTCTTC.

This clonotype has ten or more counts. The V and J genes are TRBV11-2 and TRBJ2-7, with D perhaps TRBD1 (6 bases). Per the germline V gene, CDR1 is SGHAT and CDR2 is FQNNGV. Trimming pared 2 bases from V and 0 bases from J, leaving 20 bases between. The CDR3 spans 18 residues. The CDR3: CASSLRHMGAGTSYEQYF. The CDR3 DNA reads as TGTGCCAGCAGCTTACGTCACATGGGGGCCGGGACCTCCTACGAGCAGTACTTC.

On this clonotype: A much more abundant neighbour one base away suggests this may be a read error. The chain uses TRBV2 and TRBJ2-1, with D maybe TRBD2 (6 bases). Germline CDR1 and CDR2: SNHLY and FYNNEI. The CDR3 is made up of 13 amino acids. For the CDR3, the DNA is TGTGCCGGCAGTGTGCGGGAATCCAATGAGCAGTTCTTC. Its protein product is CAGSVRESNEQFF.

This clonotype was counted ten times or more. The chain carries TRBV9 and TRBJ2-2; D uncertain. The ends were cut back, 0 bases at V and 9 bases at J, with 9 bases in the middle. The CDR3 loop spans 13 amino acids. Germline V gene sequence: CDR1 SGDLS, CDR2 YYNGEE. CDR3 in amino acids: CASSVVVDRELFF. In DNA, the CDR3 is TGTGCCAGCAGCGTAGTCGTCGACAGGGAGCTGTTTTTT.

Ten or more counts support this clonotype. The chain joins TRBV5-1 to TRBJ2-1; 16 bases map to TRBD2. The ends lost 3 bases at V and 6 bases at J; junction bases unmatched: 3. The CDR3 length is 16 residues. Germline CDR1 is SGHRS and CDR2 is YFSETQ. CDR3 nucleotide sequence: TGCGCCAGCAGCTATGGGACTAGCGGGAGGGGCAATGAGCAGTTCTTC. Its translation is CASSYGTSGRGNEQFF.

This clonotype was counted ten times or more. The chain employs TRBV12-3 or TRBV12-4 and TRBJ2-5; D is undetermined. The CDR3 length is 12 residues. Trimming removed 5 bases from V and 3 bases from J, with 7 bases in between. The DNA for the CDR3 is TGTGCCAGCAGTAGCAGCAAAGAGACCCAGTACTTC. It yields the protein CASSSSKETQYF.

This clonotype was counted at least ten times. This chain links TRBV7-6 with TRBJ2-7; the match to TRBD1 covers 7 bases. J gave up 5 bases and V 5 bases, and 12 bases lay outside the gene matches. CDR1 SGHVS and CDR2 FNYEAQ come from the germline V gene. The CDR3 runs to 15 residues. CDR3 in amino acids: CASSPRQGCTNEQYF. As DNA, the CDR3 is TGTGCCAGCAGCCCCCGACAGGGATGCACGAACGAGCAGTACTTC.

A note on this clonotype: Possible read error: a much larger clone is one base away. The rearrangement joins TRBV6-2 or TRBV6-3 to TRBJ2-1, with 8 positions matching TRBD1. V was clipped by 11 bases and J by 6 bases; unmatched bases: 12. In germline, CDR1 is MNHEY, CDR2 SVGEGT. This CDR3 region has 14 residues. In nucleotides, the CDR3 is TGTGCCTTAATCGGCAGGGGGCGAATCAATGAGCAGTTCTTC. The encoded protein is CALIGRGRINEQFF.

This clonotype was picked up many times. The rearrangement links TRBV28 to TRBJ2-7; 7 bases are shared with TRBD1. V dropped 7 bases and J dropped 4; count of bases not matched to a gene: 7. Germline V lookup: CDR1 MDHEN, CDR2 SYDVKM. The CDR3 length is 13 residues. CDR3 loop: CASNFGTAYEQYF. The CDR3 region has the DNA TGTGCCAGCAACTTCGGGACAGCGTACGAGCAGTACTTC.

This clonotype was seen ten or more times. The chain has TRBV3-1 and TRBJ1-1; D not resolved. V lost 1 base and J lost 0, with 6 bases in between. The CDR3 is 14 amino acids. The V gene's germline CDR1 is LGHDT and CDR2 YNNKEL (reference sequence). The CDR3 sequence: CASSQAILNTEAFF. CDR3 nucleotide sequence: TGTGCCAGCAGCCAAGCAATTCTGAACACTGAAGCTTTCTTT.

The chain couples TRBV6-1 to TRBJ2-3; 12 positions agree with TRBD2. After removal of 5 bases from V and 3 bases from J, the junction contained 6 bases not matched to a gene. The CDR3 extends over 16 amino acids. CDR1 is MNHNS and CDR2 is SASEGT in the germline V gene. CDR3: CASSTPTSGRTDTQYF. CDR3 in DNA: TGTGCCAGCAGTACACCGACTAGCGGGAGAACAGATACGCAGTATTTT.

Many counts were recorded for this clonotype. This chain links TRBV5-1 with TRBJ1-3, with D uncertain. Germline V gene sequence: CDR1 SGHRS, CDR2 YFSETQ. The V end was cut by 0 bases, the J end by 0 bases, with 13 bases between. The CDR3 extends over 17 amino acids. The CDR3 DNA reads TGCGCCAGCAGCTTGGAGACCCCCCGGGCCTCTGGAAACACCATATATTTT. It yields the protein CASSLETPRASGNTIYF.

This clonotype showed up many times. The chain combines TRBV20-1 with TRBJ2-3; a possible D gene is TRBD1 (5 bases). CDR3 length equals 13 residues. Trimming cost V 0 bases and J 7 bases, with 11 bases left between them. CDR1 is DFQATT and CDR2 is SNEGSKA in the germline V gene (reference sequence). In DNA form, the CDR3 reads TGCAGTGCTAGAGATGGGCAGGGATATACGCAGTATTTT. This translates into CSARDGQGYTQYF.

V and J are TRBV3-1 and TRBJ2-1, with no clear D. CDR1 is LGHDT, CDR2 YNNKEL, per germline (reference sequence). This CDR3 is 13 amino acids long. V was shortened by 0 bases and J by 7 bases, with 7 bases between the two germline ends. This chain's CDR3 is CASSQDVRNEQFF. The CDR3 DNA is TGTGCCAGCAGCCAAGATGTGCGGAATGAGCAGTTCTTC.

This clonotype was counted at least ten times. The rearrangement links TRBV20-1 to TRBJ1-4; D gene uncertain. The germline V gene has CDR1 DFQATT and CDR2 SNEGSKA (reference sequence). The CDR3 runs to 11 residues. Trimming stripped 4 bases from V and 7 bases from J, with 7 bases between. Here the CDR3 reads CSAITVEKLFF. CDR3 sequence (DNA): TGCAGTGCTATTACAGTTGAAAAACTGTTTTTT.

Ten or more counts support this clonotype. The CDR3 DNA sequence: TGTGCCAGCAGCCCCAGGGACAGCAGATACAATGAGCAGTTCTTC. Translating gives CASSPRDSRYNEQFF. V and J are TRBV7-8 and TRBJ2-1, with 7 bases fitting TRBD1. The CDR3 contains 15 residues. Germline V gene data show CDR1 as SGHVS and CDR2 as FQNEAQ. V was pared by 5 bases and J by 4 bases, with 8 bases of the junction left unmatched.

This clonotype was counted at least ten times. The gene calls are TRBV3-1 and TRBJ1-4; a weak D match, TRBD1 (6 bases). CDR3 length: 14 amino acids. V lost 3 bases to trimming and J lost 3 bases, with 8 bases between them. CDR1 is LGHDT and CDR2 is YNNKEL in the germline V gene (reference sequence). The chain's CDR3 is CASSQGAANEKLFF. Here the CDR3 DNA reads TGTGCCAGCAGCCAGGGGGCGGCTAATGAAAAACTGTTTTTT.

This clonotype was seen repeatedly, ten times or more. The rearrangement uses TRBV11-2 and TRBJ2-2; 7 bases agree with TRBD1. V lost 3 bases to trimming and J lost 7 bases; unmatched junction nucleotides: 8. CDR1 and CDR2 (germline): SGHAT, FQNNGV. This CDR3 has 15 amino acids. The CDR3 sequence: CASSFGLQGNGELFF. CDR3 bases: TGTGCCAGCAGCTTCGGGCTACAGGGGAACGGGGAGCTGTTTTTT.

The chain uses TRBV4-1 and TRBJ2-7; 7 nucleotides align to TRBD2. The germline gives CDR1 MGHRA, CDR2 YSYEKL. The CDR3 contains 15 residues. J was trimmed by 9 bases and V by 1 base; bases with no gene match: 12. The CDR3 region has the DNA TGCGCCAGCAGCCAAGCTTTTGGCGGGAGAGGTTGGCAGTACTTC. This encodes CASSQAFGGRGWQYF.